This TCR beta chain came from a study of blood T cell repertoires in COVID-19 (dated by TCRdb to between 2020 and 2021). Background for the entire study: Samples from collaborators originated in the United States, Italy and Spain and spanned both the acute and convalescent phases of COVID-19. Sample metadata almost always included a de-identified subject ID, COVID-19 status, age in years and sex. Where available, HLA class I and class II types were taken from metadata supplied by the sample provider and were not determined by assay-based typing. The samples were drawn from two sources: the first 160 participants of the ongoing ImmuneRACE study, and 1,254 subjects contributed by 6 global collaborators. The repertoires were released in a freely available public database intended as a resource for research on the immune response to SARS-CoV-2. The material from the prospective study consisted of cDNA or gDNA derived from T cells, B-cell-depleted T cells, or PBMCs. Deeply sampled blood TCRbeta repertoires from subjects exposed to, actively infected with, or recovered from COVID-19 were included in the dataset. What the research found in general, with its limitations: The quantity of clinical and demographic metadata differed by source and by participant and was supplied without curation.

Via the germline V gene, CDR1 is MNHEY and CDR2 SVGAGI. V sheds 6 bases and J sheds 6 bases, leaving 18 bases between their ends. The cysteine opens and the phenylalanine closes a CDR3 of 15 amino acids. Only the CDR3 part of the read is kept: 45 bases, read in frame from the first base. As to this clone: Its antigen specificity is not known. Per-base qualities were not stored, and no clone one base away is much larger.

Enrolling through a virtual design, the prospective study's participants ranged in age from roughly 18 to 89 years and lived across about two dozen United States geographic areas. To assign participants to cohorts, the prospective study relied on clinical history that participants themselves reported in a screening survey and a study questionnaire. Recovered participants in ImmuneRACE Cohort 3 were defined by two consecutive negative NP/OP PCR tests, clearance by a healthcare professional, or resolution of symptoms. Mobile phlebotomists in the prospective study collected whole blood, serum and a nasopharyngeal or oropharyngeal swab from every participant. Prospective study participants could optionally give additional blood draws and questionnaires over an approximately two-month period. Before DNA extraction, blood samples from the prospective study were shipped at room temperature or frozen.

TCRbeta CDR3 regions were amplified from genomic DNA by means of the immunoSEQ Assay, a bias-controlled multiplex PCR. The study's processing was this. Nucleated cell counts per sample were estimated from amplification of reference gene primers within the assay. To quantify the absolute abundance of each unique TCRbeta CDR3 rearrangement, sequence reads were collapsed and filtered. Productive Simpson clonality was computed per sample as the square root of Simpson's diversity index over productive rearrangements. The table comes from immuneACCESS by way of TCRdb, which keeps in-frame sequences with V and J called. Part of the clones is missing from these tables; in studies checked, under half for an unresolved V gene and the rest for unknown reasons. V and J calls and clone size follow that table, whereas D and trimming were derived from the DNA. The sample yields about 250,000 clones; more than 65% were counted once. The top ten hold roughly 3.6% of the sample.

The sequence is built from TRBV6-5 and TRBJ2-1, with TRBD1 as a weak D call on 6 bases. The sequence came from a man in his fifties or sixties who had recovered from COVID-19. Sequencing was performed on PBMCs or T cells enriched from blood (not recorded which). The CDR3 region: CASRDGTPWANEQFF. In nucleotides, the sequence is TGTGCCAGCAGAGATGGGACACCCTGGGCCAATGAGCAGTTCTTC.